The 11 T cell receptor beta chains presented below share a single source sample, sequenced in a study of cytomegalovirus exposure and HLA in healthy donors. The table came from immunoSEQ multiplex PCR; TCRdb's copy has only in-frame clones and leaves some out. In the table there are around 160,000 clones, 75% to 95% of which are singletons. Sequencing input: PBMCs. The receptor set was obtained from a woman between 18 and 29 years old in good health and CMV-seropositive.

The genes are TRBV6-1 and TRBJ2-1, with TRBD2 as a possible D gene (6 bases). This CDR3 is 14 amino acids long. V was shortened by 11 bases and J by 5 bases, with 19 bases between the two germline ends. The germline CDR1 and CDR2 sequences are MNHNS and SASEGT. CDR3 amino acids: CADSPLRDDNEQFF. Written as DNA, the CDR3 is TGTGCCGACAGCCCCTTGCGGGACGACAATGAGCAGTTCTTC.

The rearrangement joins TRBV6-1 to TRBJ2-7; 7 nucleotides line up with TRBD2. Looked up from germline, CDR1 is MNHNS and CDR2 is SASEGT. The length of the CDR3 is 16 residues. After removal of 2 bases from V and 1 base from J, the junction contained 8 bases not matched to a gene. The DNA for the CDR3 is TGTGCCAGCAGTGAATGGGCGGGGGACGTATCCTACGAGCAGTACTTC. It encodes CASSEWAGDVSYEQYF.

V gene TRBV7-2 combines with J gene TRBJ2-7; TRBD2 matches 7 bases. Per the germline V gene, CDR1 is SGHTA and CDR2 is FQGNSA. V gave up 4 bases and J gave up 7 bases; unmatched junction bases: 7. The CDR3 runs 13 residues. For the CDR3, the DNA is TGTGCCAGCAGCTATACTAGCGCGAGGGAGCAGTACTTC. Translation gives CASSYTSAREQYF.

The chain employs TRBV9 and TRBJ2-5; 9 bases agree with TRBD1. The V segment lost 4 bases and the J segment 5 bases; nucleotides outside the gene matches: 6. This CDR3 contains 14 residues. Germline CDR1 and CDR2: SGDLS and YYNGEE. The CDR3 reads CASSTDRGGETQYF. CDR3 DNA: TGTGCCAGCAGCACAGACAGGGGGGGTGAGACCCAGTACTTC.

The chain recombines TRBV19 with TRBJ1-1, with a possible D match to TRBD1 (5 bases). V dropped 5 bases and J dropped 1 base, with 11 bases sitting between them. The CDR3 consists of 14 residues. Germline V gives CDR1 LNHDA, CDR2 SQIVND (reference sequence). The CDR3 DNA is TGTGCCAGTAGTCCAGGGCTCTCGAACACTGAAGCTTTCTTT. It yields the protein CASSPGLSNTEAFF.

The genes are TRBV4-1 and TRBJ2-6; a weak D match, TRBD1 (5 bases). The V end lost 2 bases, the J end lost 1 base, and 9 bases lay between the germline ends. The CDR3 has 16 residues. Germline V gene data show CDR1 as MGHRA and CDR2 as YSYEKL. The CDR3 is CASSQYSGSGANVLTF. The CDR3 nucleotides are TGCGCCAGCAGCCAATATTCAGGGTCTGGGGCCAACGTCCTGACTTTC.

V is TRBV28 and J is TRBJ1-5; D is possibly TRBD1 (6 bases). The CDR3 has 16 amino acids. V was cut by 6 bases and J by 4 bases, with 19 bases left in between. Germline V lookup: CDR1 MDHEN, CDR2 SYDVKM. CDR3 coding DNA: TGTGCCAGCAGCCCCGCCGGGACACTTACAAATCAGCCCCAGCATTTT. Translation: CASSPAGTLTNQPQHF. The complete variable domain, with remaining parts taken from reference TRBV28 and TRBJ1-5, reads DVKVTQSSRYLVKRTGEKVFLECVQDMDHENMFWYRQDPGLGLRLIYFSYDVKMKEKGDIPEGYSVSREKKERFSLILESASTNQTSMYLCASSPAGTLTNQPQHFGDGTRLSIL.

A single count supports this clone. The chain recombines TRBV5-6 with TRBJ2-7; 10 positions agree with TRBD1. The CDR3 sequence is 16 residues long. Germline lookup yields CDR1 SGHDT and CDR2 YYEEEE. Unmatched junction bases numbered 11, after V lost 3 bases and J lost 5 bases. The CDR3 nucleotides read TGTGCCAGCAGCTGGTTAAGTGGGACAGGGGTCCACGAGCAGTACTTC. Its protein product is CASSWLSGTGVHEQYF.

CDR3 DNA sequence: TGTGCCACCAGCAGAGCGCCGCGGGGGCGCCAAGAGACCCAGTACTTC. The encoded protein is CATSRAPRGRQETQYF. The chain is built from TRBV15 and TRBJ2-5; possibly TRBD2 for D (7 bases). This CDR3 is 16 amino acids long. The V gene's germline CDR1 is LNHNV and CDR2 YYDKDF (reference sequence). With 1 base removed from V and 1 base from J, the gap between germline ends came to 13 bases.

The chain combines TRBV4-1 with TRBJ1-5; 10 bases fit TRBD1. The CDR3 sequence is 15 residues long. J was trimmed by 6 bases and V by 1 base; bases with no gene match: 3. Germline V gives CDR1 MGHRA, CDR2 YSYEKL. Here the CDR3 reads CASSQGTGGSQPQHF. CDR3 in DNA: TGCGCCAGCAGCCAAGGGACAGGGGGTTCTCAGCCCCAGCATTTT.

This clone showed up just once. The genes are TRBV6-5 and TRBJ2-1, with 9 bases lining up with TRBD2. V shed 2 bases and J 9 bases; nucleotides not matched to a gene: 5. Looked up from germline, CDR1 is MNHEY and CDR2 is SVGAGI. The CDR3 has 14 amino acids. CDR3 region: CASSYGGGGPEQFF. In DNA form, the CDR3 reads TGTGCCAGCAGTTACGGCGGGGGGGGCCCTGAGCAGTTCTTC.